Presented here are 15 T cell receptor beta chains from one specimen sequenced in a study of cytomegalovirus exposure and HLA in healthy donors. The PCR was carried out with 60 Vbeta primers and 13 Jbeta primers. The table came from immunoSEQ multiplex PCR; TCRdb's copy has only in-frame clones and leaves some out. Of 220,000 or so clones listed, approximately 79% are singletons. The sequenced material came from PBMCs. The receptor set was obtained from a man aged 45-65 years in good health and CMV-seronegative.

The rearrangement joins TRBV10-3 to TRBJ2-7; 10 nucleotides line up with TRBD2. With V trimmed by 5 bases and J by 5 bases, 6 bases remained unmatched. The CDR3 has 14 residues. Per the germline V gene, CDR1 is ENHRY and CDR2 is SYGVKD. This CDR3 reads CAISRSGTSDEQYF. The CDR3 DNA reads TGTGCCATCAGTCGTTCCGGGACTAGCGACGAGCAGTACTTC.

This sequence joins TRBV7-3 and TRBJ2-1; TRBD2 agrees at 8 bases. The CDR3 consists of 15 residues. After removal of 5 bases from V and 4 bases from J, the junction contained 7 bases not matched to a gene. Germline CDR1 is SGHTA and CDR2 is FQGTGA. DNA of the CDR3: TGTGCCAGCAGCCCCGGGGGGGCCCTATACAATGAGCAGTTCTTC. Its translation: CASSPGGALYNEQFF.

This sequence joins TRBV7-9 and TRBJ1-5; 10 bases fit TRBD1. The CDR3 runs to 14 residues. V trimming: 5 bases; J trimming: 9 bases; junction bases outside the gene matches: 7. CDR1 and CDR2 from the germline V gene are SEHNR and FQNEAQ (reference sequence). This CDR3 reads CASSPGTGERPQHF. CDR3 bases: TGTGCCAGCAGCCCGGGGACAGGGGAAAGGCCCCAGCATTTT.

The chain links TRBV7-8 to TRBJ1-4; tentative D call: TRBD1 (6 bases). The CDR3 runs to 15 residues. CDR1 is SGHVS, CDR2 FQNEAQ, per germline. The germline V and J ends were trimmed by 4 bases and 6 bases, with 15 bases remaining between them. The DNA of the CDR3 is TGTGCCAGCAGCTCCAACACAGGGCCGGATGAAAAACTGTTTTTT. Translation: CASSSNTGPDEKLFF.

The chain has TRBV6-5 and TRBJ2-7, with TRBD1 matching 9 bases. Germline trimming cut 5 bases from V and 2 bases from J; bases unmatched to any gene: 4. Germline V gene data show CDR1 as MNHEY and CDR2 as SVGAGI. The CDR3 runs 14 residues. The CDR3 reads CASSGQGRPYEQYF. CDR3 DNA: TGTGCCAGCAGTGGACAGGGGCGACCCTACGAGCAGTACTTC.

V usage is TRBV29-1 and J usage is TRBJ1-1; 9 nucleotides match TRBD1. The length of the CDR3 is 12 residues. Unmatched junction bases numbered 4, after V lost 6 bases and J lost 5 bases. Germline-derived CDR1 and CDR2 are SQVTM and ANQGSEA. CDR3 protein: CSVGQGRTEAFF. CDR3 DNA sequence: TGCAGCGTGGGACAGGGCAGGACTGAAGCTTTCTTT. Drawing the rest from reference TRBV29-1 and TRBJ1-1, the complete variable domain is SAVISQKPSRDICQRGTSLTIQCQVDSQVTMMFWYRQQPGQSLTLIATANQGSEATYESGFVIDKFPISRPNLTFSTLTVSNMSPEDSSIYLCSVGQGRTEAFFGQGTRLTVV.

The chain carries TRBV6-1 and TRBJ1-5, with TRBD1 as a possible D gene (6 bases). This CDR3 has 13 residues. Germline V gene sequence: CDR1 MNHNS, CDR2 SASEGT. The V gene lost 11 bases and the J gene lost 4 bases, with 15 bases spanning the gap. In nucleotides, the CDR3 is TGTGCCGGAGGGGGGGCGAGAAATCAGCCCCAGCATTTT. Translation gives CAGGGARNQPQHF.

This rearrangement joins TRBV4-1 to TRBJ2-1; TRBD2 might be the D (6 bases). The CDR3 contains 19 residues. CDR1 MGHRA and CDR2 YSYEKL come from the germline V gene. V dropped 0 bases and J dropped 4 bases, with 22 bases sitting between them. The CDR3 DNA sequence: TGCGCCAGCAGCCAAGATCGCTGGGGGTCGCGGGAAGGGTACAATGAGCAGTTCTTC. Amino acids: CASSQDRWGSREGYNEQFF.

The V gene is TRBV7-8, the J gene TRBJ2-5; 10 nucleotides match TRBD1. This CDR3 has 15 amino acids. The V and J ends lost 5 bases and 5 bases, in that order; junction bases with no gene match: 8. The germline V gene has CDR1 SGHVS and CDR2 FQNEAQ. For the CDR3, the DNA is TGTGCCAGCAGCCCACCGGGACAGGGGATTGAGACCCAGTACTTC. Amino acids: CASSPPGQGIETQYF.

The chain joins TRBV30 to TRBJ2-2; no clear D gene. The CDR3 loop spans 13 amino acids. V was cut by 4 bases and J by 8 bases, with 14 bases left in between. CDR1 GTSNPN and CDR2 SVGIG come from the germline V gene (reference sequence). CDR3 in amino acids: CAWTRGWSGELFF. CDR3 coding DNA: TGTGCCTGGACCAGAGGATGGAGTGGGGAGCTGTTTTTT.

The chain links TRBV11-3 to TRBJ2-7; TRBD2 matches 9 bases. This CDR3 is built from 13 residues. The ends lost 3 bases at V and 6 bases at J; junction bases unmatched: 3. The germline V gene encodes CDR1 SGHNT and CDR2 YENEEA. CDR3 region: CASSFGREGEQYF. CDR3 bases: TGTGCCAGCAGCTTCGGGCGGGAGGGCGAGCAGTACTTC.

The J gene is TRBJ2-1, the V gene TRBV6-1, with 8 positions matching TRBD2. The length of the CDR3 is 18 residues. Germline V gene data show CDR1 as MNHNS and CDR2 as SASEGT. The V segment lost 2 bases and the J segment 4 bases; nucleotides outside the gene matches: 13. The CDR3 spells CASSELRRSGSIYNEQFF. In nucleotides, the CDR3 is TGTGCCAGCAGTGAATTGAGAAGAAGCGGGAGTATATACAATGAGCAGTTCTTC.

The chain recombines TRBV10-3 with TRBJ2-2, with D uncertain. V was cut by 6 bases and J by 0 bases, with 17 bases left in between. Germline V CDR1 and CDR2: ENHRY, SYGVKD. CDR3 length: 17 amino acids. This chain's CDR3 is CAISSWAGQSNTGELFF. The CDR3 DNA is TGTGCCATCAGCTCCTGGGCAGGCCAGTCGAACACCGGGGAGCTGTTTTTT.

As regards this clone: The same CDR3 arises from other DNA sequences in this sample as well. The genes are TRBV5-1 and TRBJ2-2, with TRBD1 matching over 8 bases. Trimming at V came to 4 bases and at J to 5 bases, leaving 10 bases not matched to a gene. There are 16 residues in the CDR3. Germline V gene sequence: CDR1 SGHRS, CDR2 YFSETQ. The CDR3 here is CASSLPGTGVTGELFF. CDR3 in DNA: TGCGCCAGCAGCCTTCCGGGGACAGGAGTAACCGGGGAGCTGTTTTTT. Supplemented by reference TRBV5-1 and TRBJ2-2, the full variable domain reads KAGVTQTPRYLIKTRGQQVTLSCSPISGHRSVSWYQQTPGQGLQFLFEYFSETQRNKGNFPGRFSGRQFSNSRSEMNVSTLELGDSALYLCASSLPGTGVTGELFFGEGSRLTVL.

This chain uses TRBV27 with TRBJ2-7, with D perhaps TRBD2 (6 bases). The CDR3 length is 12 residues. Trimming removed 5 bases from V and 7 bases from J, with 12 bases in between. Germline assignment: CDR1 MNHEY and CDR2 SMNVEV (reference sequence). CDR3 coding DNA: TGTGCCAGCAGTCCGCGGGGTCGGGAGCAGTACTTC. Encoded protein: CASSPRGREQYF.